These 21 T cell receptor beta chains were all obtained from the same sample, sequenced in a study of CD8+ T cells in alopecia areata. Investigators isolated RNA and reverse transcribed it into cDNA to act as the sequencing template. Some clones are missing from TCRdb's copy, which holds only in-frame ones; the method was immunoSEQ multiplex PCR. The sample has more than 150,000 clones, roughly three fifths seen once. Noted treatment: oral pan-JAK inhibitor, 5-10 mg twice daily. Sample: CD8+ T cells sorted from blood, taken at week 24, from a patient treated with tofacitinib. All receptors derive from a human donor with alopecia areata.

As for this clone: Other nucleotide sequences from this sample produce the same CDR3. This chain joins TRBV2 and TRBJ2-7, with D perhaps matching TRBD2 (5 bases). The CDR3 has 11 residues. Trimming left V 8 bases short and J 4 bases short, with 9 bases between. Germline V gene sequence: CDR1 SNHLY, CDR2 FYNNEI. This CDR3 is CASDRGYEQYF. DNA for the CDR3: TGTGCCAGCGATCGAGGGTACGAGCAGTACTTC. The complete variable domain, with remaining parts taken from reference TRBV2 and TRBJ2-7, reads EPEVTQTPSHQVTQMGQEVILRCVPISNHLYFYWYRQILGQKVEFLVSFYNNEISEKSEIFDDQFSVERPDGSNFTLKIRSTKLEDSAMYFCASDRGYEQYFGPGTRLTVT.

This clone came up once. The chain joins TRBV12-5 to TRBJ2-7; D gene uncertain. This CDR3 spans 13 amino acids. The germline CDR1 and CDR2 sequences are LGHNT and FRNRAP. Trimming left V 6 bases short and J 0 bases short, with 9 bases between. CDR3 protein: CASGTDASYEQYF. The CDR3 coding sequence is TGTGCTAGTGGCACAGACGCCTCCTACGAGCAGTACTTC.

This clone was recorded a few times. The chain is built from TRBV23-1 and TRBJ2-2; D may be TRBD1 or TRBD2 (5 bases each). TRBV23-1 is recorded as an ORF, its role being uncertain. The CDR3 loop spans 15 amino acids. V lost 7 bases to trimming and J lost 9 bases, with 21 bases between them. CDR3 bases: TGCGCCAGCAATCATATCGGGACGCGCTACCGGGAGCTGTTTTTT. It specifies CASNHIGTRYRELFF.

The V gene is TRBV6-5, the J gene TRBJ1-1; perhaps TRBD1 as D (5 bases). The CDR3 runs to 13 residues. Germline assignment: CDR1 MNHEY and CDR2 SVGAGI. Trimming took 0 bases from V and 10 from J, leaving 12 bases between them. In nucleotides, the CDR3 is TGTGCCAGCAGTTACTCGAGGCAGGGTGTAGCTTTCTTT. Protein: CASSYSRQGVAFF.

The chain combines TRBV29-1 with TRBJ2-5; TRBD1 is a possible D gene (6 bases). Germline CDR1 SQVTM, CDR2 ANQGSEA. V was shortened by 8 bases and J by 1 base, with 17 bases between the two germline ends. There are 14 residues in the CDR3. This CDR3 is CSILPRTAQETQYF. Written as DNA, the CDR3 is TGCAGCATATTACCCAGGACAGCCCAAGAGACCCAGTACTTC.

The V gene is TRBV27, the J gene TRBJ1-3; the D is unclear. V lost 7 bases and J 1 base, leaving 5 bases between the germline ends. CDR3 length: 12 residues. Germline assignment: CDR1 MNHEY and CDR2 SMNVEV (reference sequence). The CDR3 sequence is CASTPSGNTIYF. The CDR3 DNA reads TGTGCCAGCACACCTTCTGGAAACACCATATATTTT.

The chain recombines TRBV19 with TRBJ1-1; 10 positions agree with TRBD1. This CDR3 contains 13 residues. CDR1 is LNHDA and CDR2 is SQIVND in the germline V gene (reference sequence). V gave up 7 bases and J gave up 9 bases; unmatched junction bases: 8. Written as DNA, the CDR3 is TGTGCCAGTAATGACAGGGGGCGCGAAAAAGCTTTCTTT. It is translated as CASNDRGREKAFF.

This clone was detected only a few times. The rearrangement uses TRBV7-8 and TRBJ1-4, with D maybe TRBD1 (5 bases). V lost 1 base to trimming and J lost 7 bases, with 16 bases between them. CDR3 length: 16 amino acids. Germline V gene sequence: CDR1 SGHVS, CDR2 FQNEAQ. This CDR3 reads CASSLVVSRDGEKLFF. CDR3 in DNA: TGTGCCAGCAGCTTAGTGGTGTCCAGGGATGGTGAAAAACTGTTTTTT.

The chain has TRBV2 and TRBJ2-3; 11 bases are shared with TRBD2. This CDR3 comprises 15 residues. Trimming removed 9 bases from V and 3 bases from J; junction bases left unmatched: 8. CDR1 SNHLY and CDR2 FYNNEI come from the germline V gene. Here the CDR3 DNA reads TGTGCCAGAAGGGACAGACTAGCGGGGACAGATACGCAGTATTTT. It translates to CARRDRLAGTDTQYF.

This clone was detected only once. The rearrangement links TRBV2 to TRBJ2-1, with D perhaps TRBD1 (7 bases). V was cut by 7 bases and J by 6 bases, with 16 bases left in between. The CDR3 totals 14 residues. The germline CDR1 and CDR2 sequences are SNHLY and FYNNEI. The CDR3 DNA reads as TGTGCCAGCACCGACAGGGACTCTGCCAATGAGCAGTTCTTC. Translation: CASTDRDSANEQFF.

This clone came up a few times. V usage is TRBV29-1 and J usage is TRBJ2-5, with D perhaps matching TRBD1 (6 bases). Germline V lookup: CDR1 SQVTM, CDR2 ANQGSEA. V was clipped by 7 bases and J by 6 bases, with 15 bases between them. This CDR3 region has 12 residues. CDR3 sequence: CSAPDRLKTQYF. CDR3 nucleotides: TGCAGCGCTCCTGACAGGCTTAAGACCCAGTACTTC.

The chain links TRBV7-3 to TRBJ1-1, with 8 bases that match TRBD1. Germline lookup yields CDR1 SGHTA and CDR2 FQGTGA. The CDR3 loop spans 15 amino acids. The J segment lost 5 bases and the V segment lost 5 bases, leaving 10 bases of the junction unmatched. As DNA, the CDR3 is TGTGCCAGCAGCCTTTCCGGGACAGGAATAACTGAAGCTTTCTTT. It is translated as CASSLSGTGITEAFF.

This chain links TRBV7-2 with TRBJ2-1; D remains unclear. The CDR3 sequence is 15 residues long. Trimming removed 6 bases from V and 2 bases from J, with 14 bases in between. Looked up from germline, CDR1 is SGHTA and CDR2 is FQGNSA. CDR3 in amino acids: CASRGLLPPYNEQFF. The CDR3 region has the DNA TGTGCCAGCAGAGGCCTACTCCCCCCCTACAATGAGCAGTTCTTC.

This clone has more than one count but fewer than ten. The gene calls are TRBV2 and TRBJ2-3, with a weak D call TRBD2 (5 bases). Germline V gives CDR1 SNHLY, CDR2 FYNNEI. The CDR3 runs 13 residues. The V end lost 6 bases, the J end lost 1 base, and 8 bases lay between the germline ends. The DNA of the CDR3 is TGTGCCAGCAGCACGCGGGGCACAGATACGCAGTATTTT. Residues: CASSTRGTDTQYF.

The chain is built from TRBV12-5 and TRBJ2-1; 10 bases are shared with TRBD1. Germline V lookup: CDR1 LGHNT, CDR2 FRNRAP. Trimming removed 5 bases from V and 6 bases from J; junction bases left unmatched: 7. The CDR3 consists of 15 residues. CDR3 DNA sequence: TGTGCTAGTGGTCCGGGGACAGGGGCCATCAATGAGCAGTTCTTC. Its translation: CASGPGTGAINEQFF.

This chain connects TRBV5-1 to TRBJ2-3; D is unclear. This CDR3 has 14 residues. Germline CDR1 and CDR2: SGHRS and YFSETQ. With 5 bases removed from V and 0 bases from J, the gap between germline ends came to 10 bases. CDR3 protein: CASREGWSTDTQYF. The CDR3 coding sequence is TGCGCCAGCAGGGAAGGGTGGAGCACAGATACGCAGTATTTT.

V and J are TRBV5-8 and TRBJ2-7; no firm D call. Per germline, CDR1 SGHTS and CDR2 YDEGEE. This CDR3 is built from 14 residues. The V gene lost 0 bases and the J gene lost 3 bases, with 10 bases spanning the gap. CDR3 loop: CASSLDPGHYEQYF. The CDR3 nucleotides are TGTGCCAGCAGCTTGGATCCCGGGCACTACGAGCAGTACTTC.

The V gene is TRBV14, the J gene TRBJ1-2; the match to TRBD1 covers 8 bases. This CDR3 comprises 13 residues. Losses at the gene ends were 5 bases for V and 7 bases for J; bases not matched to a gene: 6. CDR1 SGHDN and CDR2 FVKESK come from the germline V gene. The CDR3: CASSWTGLGGYTF. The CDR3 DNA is TGTGCCAGCAGCTGGACAGGGCTGGGTGGCTACACCTTC.

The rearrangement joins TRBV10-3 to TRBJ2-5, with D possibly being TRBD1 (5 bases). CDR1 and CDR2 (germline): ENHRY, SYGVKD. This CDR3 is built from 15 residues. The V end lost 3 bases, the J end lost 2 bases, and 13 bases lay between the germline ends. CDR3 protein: CAISDETVPQETQYF. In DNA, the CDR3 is TGTGCCATCAGTGACGAGACAGTACCTCAAGAGACCCAGTACTTC.

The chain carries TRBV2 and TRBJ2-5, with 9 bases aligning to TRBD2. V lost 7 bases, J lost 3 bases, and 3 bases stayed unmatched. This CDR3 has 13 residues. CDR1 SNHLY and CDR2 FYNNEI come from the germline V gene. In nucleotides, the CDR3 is TGTGCCAGCATTGCGGGGGGGGAAGAGACCCAGTACTTC. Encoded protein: CASIAGGEETQYF.

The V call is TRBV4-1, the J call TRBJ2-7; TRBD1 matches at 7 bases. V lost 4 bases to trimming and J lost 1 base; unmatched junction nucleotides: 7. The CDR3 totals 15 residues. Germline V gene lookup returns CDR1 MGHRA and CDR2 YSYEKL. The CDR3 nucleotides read TGCGCCAGCAGCCCGTGGACAGGAGGTTCCTACGAGCAGTACTTC. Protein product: CASSPWTGGSYEQYF.